The source of this TCR beta chain is a study of OX40 agonist ivuxolimab in advanced cancers. Across the whole study: Patients were treated with intravenous ivuxolimab, dosed at 0.01 to 10 mg/kg and infused every 2 weeks. Eligibility rules accepted prior anti-PD-1, anti-PD-L1 or anti-CTLA-4 therapy, and around 43% had some. The dose-escalation cohort was approximately 84% male, with a mean age of 60 years, ranging roughly 20 to 90.

Some clones are missing from TCRdb's copy, which holds only in-frame ones; the method was immunoSEQ multiplex PCR. The profile shows 70,000 or so clones, 80% to 95% of them singletons. The investigators sampled blood at baseline, at cycle 4 day 1, and at cycle 7 day 1. Germline V gives CDR1 SQVTM, CDR2 ANQGSEA. The CDR3 sequence is 13 residues long. V was cut by 5 bases and J by 1 base, with 11 bases left in between. Here the sequenced sample was CD4+ or CD8+ T cells sorted from blood, taken in a trial of the OX40 agonist ivuxolimab. V usage is TRBV29-1 and J usage is TRBJ2-5; maybe TRBD1 (5 bases). The source is an adult with an advanced solid tumor such as melanoma, head and neck, liver or kidney cancer. The CDR3 coding sequence is TGCAGCGTTCAGCAGGGTTTCCAAGAGACCCAGTACTTC. Residues: CSVQQGFQETQYF.